One sample yielded the 18 T cell receptor beta chains listed below, sequenced in a study of patients and donors after allogeneic stem cell transplantation (dated by TCRdb to 2018 to 2021). Preparation of the library involved RT-PCR. The sample was run on a NextSeq 550. TCRdb trimmed public reads at Q25 via fastp, called clones via MiXCR and kept in-frame beta chains. Identical CDR3 protein sequences are pooled into one entry, listed with their most common genes and DNA. The sample includes 70,000 to 95,000 distinct CDR3 sequences, with around 5% observed a single time. The top ten clones comprise about 2.8% of the sample. Sequencing was performed on blood, either unsorted or a sorted T cell fraction (not recorded which). The receptors derive from a human donor who was either an allogeneic HSCT recipient or a stem cell or donor lymphocyte infusion donor (not recorded which). It is not recorded whose cells these are; they may come from a transplant donor.

The chain recombines TRBV7-9 with TRBJ2-1; D is unclear. The V gene lost 3 bases and the J gene lost 7 bases, with 7 bases spanning the gap. This CDR3 is built from 12 residues. Germline values: CDR1 SEHNR, CDR2 FQNEAQ (reference sequence). The CDR3 bases are TGTGCCAGCAGCTTTCAGACGAATGAGCAGTTCTTC. Amino acid sequence: CASSFQTNEQFF.

This clonotype has a count of ten or more. The chain links TRBV29-1 to TRBJ2-5; TRBD1 agrees at 10 bases. The J segment lost 2 bases and the V segment lost 8 bases, leaving 2 bases of the junction unmatched. The V gene's germline CDR1 is SQVTM and CDR2 ANQGSEA. This CDR3 spans 12 amino acids. The CDR3 spells CSSGQGQETQYF. The CDR3 coding sequence is TGCAGCTCGGGACAGGGGCAAGAGACCCAGTACTTC.

This clonotype was counted at least ten times. The chain recombines TRBV5-5 with TRBJ2-3, with TRBD1 matching over 8 bases. CDR1 and CDR2 from the germline V gene are SGHKS and YYEKEE (reference sequence). This CDR3 spans 15 amino acids. V lost 2 bases to trimming and J lost 0 bases; unmatched junction nucleotides: 2. CDR3 sequence (DNA): TGTGCCAGCAGCTTCCGGACAGGGAGCACAGATACGCAGTATTTT. Residues: CASSFRTGSTDTQYF.

Ten or more counts support this clonotype. The V and J genes are TRBV19 and TRBJ1-2; the D gene is possibly TRBD1 (5 bases). CDR1 is LNHDA and CDR2 is SQIVND in the germline V gene (reference sequence). The CDR3 extends over 18 amino acids. Trimming took off 5 bases at V and 6 bases at J, with 28 bases between the two ends. CDR3 amino acids: CASSLPGRGTTKEDGYTF. The DNA of the CDR3 is TGTGCCAGTAGTCTCCCGGGTCGAGGGACCACCAAAGAGGATGGCTACACCTTC. The full variable domain, rest sourced from reference TRBV19 and TRBJ1-2, is DGGITQSPKYLFRKEGQNVTLSCEQNLNHDAMYWYRQDPGQGLRLIYYSQIVNDFQKGDIAEGYSVSREKKESFPLTVTSAQKNPTAFYLCASSLPGRGTTKEDGYTFGSGTRLTVV.

V usage is TRBV10-3 and J usage is TRBJ1-6; D not resolved. Trimming took 8 bases from V and 10 from J, leaving 6 bases between them. CDR1 and CDR2 from the germline V gene are ENHRY and SYGVKD. This CDR3 contains 10 residues. CDR3 coding DNA: TGTGCCATCGAAGAGTCACCCCTCCACTTT. The encoded protein is CAIEESPLHF.

In this sample, this clonotype turned up many times. The chain links TRBV12-3 or TRBV12-4 to TRBJ2-1; TRBD1 might be the D (6 bases). V lost 10 bases to trimming and J lost 6 bases, with 19 bases between them. The CDR3 extends over 14 amino acids. The CDR3 DNA sequence: TGTGCCACCCCTAACAGGGTTAGGGTCAATGAGCAGTTCTTC. This encodes CATPNRVRVNEQFF.

This clonotype is categorized as medium-sized. The rearrangement uses TRBV12-3 or TRBV12-4 and TRBJ1-2, with a possible D match to TRBD1 (6 bases). The CDR3 is made up of 13 amino acids. The V gene lost 5 bases and the J gene lost 4 bases, with 11 bases spanning the gap. The CDR3 sequence: CASSTGQFYGYTF. CDR3 nucleotide sequence: TGTGCCAGCAGTACCGGACAGTTCTATGGCTACACCTTC.

By share, this clonotype counts as medium-sized. The V gene is TRBV10-3, the J gene TRBJ2-5; 8 bases match TRBD2. Germline loops: CDR1 ENHRY, CDR2 SYGVKD. This CDR3 comprises 12 residues. The V gene end was trimmed by 10 bases and the J gene end by 5 bases; junction bases not matched to a gene: 6. CDR3: CATSGSMETQYF. In DNA, the CDR3 is TGTGCCACGAGCGGGAGTATGGAGACCCAGTACTTC.

In its sample, this clonotype was seen many times. V gene TRBV25-1 combines with J gene TRBJ1-5; 8 bases line up with TRBD1. CDR1 and CDR2 (germline): MGHDK, SYGVNS. CDR3 length: 14 amino acids. V lost 4 bases and J lost 1; bases outside the gene matches: 0. CDR3 protein: CASSGQGSNQPQHF. CDR3 sequence (DNA): TGTGCCAGCAGTGGACAGGGGAGCAATCAGCCCCAGCATTTT. The full variable domain, with the rest looked up from reference TRBV25-1 and TRBJ1-5, is EADIYQTPRYLVIGTGKKITLECSQTMGHDKMYWYQQDPGMELHLIHYSYGVNSTEKGDLSSESTVSRIRTEHFPLTLESARPSHTSQYLCASSGQGSNQPQHFGDGTRLSIL.

This clonotype has at least ten counts. The chain combines TRBV7-3 with TRBJ2-3; 12 bases map to TRBD2. Per germline, CDR1 SGHTA and CDR2 FQGTGA. This CDR3 contains 15 residues. J lost 2 bases, V lost 5 bases, and 2 bases had no gene match. CDR3 in amino acids: CASSLAGGPTDTQYF. The CDR3 coding sequence is TGTGCCAGCAGCCTAGCGGGAGGGCCCACAGATACGCAGTATTTT.

The sample holds many counts of this clonotype. The genes are TRBV28 and TRBJ1-1; no reliable D call. The CDR3 contains 15 residues. Germline V gene data show CDR1 as MDHEN and CDR2 as SYDVKM. V lost 5 bases to trimming and J lost 0 bases, with 13 bases between them. For the CDR3, the DNA is TGTGCCAGCAGTAAAGGGAGGGCCATGAACACTGAAGCTTTCTTT. It translates to CASSKGRAMNTEAFF.

The J gene is TRBJ2-1, the V gene TRBV6-4, with 12 bases fitting TRBD2. CDR3 length: 15 residues. J was trimmed by 7 bases and V by 3 bases; bases with no gene match: 4. Germline-derived CDR1 and CDR2 are MRHNA and SNTAGT. The CDR3 loop is CASSEASGGANEQFF. The CDR3 bases are TGTGCCAGCAGTGAAGCTAGCGGGGGGGCGAATGAGCAGTTCTTC.

This clonotype was recorded many times. V and J are TRBV7-8 and TRBJ1-5; TRBD1 matches at 12 bases. There are 17 residues in the CDR3. CDR1 and CDR2 from the germline V gene are SGHVS and FQNEAQ. J gave up 3 bases and V 6 bases, and 9 bases lay outside the gene matches. CDR3 sequence reads: CASRSGTGGLVNQPQHF. For the CDR3, the DNA is TGTGCCAGCAGGTCCGGGACAGGGGGCTTGGTCAATCAGCCCCAGCATTTT.

In its sample, this clonotype was seen many times. The chain has TRBV4-1 and TRBJ1-1; a possible D gene is TRBD1 (5 bases). Germline V gives CDR1 MGHRA, CDR2 YSYEKL. With 3 bases removed from V and 4 bases from J, the gap between germline ends came to 15 bases. CDR3 size: 15 residues. The CDR3 DNA reads TGCGCCAGCAGCCACCCCGTGGGGCGGGTCACTGAAGCTTTCTTT. The encoded protein is CASSHPVGRVTEAFF.

This clonotype was detected many times. The chain carries TRBV6-1 and TRBJ1-2; D uncertain. The germline V and J ends were trimmed by 2 bases and 4 bases, with 17 bases remaining between them. This CDR3 spans 16 amino acids. Germline V lookup: CDR1 MNHNS, CDR2 SASEGT. CDR3 sequence reads: CASSERALAEGYGYTF. As DNA, the CDR3 is TGTGCCAGCAGTGAAAGGGCCCTGGCGGAGGGCTATGGCTACACCTTC.

This clonotype was observed at least ten times. This chain joins TRBV3-1 and TRBJ1-2; TRBD1 might be the D (6 bases). This CDR3 region has 15 residues. Per the germline V gene, CDR1 is LGHDT and CDR2 is YNNKEL (reference sequence). The germline V and J ends were trimmed by 4 bases and 2 bases, with 14 bases remaining between them. For the CDR3, the DNA is TGTGCCAGCAGCCCAAGGGGGGCGACGAACTATGGCTACACCTTC. Amino acids: CASSPRGATNYGYTF.

This clonotype occurred many times. CDR3 sequence: CSARVAGGHEQFF. In DNA, the CDR3 is TGCAGTGCTAGAGTAGCGGGGGGTCATGAGCAGTTCTTC. The chain couples TRBV20-1 to TRBJ2-1; 10 bases agree with TRBD2. Germline trimming cut 1 base from V and 8 bases from J; bases unmatched to any gene: 2. The germline CDR1 and CDR2 sequences are DFQATT and SNEGSKA (reference sequence). The CDR3 is made up of 13 amino acids.

This clonotype has at least ten counts. This chain uses TRBV5-6 with TRBJ2-7; 8 nucleotides agree with TRBD1. Germline lookup yields CDR1 SGHDT and CDR2 YYEEEE. Trimming at V came to 3 bases and at J to 3 bases, leaving 5 bases not matched to a gene. The CDR3 has 14 residues. The CDR3 DNA reads TGTGCCAGCAGCTCGACAGGGGTAATCTACGAGCAGTACTTC. It is translated as CASSSTGVIYEQYF.